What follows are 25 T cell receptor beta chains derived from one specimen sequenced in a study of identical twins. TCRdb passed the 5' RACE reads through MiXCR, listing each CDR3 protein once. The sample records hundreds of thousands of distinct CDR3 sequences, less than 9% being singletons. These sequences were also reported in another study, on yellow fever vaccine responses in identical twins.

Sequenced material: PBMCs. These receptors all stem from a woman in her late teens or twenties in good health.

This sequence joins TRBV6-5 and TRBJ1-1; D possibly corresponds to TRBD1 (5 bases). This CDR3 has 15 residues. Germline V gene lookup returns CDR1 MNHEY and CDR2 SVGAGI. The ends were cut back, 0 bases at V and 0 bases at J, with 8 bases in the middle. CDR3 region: CASSYSGGMNTEAFF. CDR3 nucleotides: TGTGCCAGCAGTTACTCGGGGGGGATGAACACTGAAGCTTTCTTT.

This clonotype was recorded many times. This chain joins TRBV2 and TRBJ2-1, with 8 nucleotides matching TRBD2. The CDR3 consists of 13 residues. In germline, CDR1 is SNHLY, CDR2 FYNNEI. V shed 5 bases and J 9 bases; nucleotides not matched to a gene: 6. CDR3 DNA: TGTGCCAGCAGTCCTAGCGGGCTTCCTGAGCAGTTCTTC. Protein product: CASSPSGLPEQFF.

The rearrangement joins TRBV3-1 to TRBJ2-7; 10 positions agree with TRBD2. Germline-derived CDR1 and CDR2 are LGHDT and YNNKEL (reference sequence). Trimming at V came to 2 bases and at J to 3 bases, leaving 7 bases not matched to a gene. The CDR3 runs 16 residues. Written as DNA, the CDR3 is TGTGCCAGCAGCCAACTTACGGGACTAGCGATCTACGAGCAGTACTTC. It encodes CASSQLTGLAIYEQYF.

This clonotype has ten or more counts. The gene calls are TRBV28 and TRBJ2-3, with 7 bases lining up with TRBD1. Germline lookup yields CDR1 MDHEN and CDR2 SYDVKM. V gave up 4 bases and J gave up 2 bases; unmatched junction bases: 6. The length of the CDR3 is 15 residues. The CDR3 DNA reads TGTGCCAGCAGTTCGGGACAGACCGACACAGATACGCAGTATTTT. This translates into CASSSGQTDTDTQYF. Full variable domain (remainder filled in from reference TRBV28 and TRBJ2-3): DVKVTQSSRYLVKRTGEKVFLECVQDMDHENMFWYRQDPGLGLRLIYFSYDVKMKEKGDIPEGYSVSREKKERFSLILESASTNQTSMYLCASSSGQTDTDTQYFGPGTRLTVL.

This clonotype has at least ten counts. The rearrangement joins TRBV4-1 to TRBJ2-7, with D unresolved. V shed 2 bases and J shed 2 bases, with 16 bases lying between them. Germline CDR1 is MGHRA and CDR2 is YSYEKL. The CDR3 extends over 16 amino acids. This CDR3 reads CASSQIDVFRTYEQYF. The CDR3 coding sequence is TGCGCCAGCAGCCAAATCGACGTCTTTAGGACCTACGAGCAGTACTTC.

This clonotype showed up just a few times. CDR3: CASSVATSGGQNEQFF. The CDR3 DNA reads TGTGCCAGCAGCGTAGCGACTAGCGGGGGGCAGAATGAGCAGTTCTTC. V usage is TRBV9 and J usage is TRBJ2-1; TRBD2 agrees at 13 bases. The V gene's germline CDR1 is SGDLS and CDR2 YYNGEE. V trimming: 0 bases; J trimming: 7 bases; junction bases outside the gene matches: 4. The CDR3 has 16 residues.

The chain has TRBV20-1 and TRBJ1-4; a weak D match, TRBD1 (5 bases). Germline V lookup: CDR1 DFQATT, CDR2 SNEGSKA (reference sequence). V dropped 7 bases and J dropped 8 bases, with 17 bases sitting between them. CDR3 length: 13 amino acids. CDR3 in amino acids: CSVSRQGGEKLFF. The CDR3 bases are TGCAGTGTCTCCAGGCAGGGTGGGGAAAAACTGTTTTTT.

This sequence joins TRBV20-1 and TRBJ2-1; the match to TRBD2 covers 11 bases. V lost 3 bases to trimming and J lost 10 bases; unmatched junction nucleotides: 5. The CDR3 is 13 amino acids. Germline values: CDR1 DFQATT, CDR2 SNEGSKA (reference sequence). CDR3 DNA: TGCAGTGCTAGTCCTAGCGGGGGGTACGAGCAGTTCTTC. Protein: CSASPSGGYEQFF.

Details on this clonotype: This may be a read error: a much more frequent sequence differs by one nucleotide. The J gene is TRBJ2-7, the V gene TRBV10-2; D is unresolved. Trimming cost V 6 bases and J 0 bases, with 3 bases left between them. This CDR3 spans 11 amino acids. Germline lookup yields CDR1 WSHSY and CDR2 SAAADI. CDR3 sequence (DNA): TGCGCCAGCAGGGACTCCTACGAGCAGTACGTC. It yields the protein CASRDSYEQYV.

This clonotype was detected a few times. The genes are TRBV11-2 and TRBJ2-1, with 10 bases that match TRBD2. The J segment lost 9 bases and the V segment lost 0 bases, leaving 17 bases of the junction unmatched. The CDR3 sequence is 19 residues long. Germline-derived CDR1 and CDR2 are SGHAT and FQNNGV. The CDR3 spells CASSLDLGSGRPASGEQFF. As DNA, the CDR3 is TGTGCCAGCAGCTTAGATCTTGGTAGCGGGAGGCCTGCCAGTGGTGAGCAGTTCTTC.

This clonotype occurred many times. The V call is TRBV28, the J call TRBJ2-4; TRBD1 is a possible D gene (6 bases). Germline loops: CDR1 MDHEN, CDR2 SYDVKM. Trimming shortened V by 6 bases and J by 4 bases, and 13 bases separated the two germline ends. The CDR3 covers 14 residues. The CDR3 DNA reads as TGTGCCAGCAGGGGGACAAGCCTAAAAAACATTCAGTACTTC. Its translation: CASRGTSLKNIQYF.

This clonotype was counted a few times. The CDR3 nucleotides are TGTGCCAGCAGTTTAACTCGATCCCCACTCACAGATACGCAGTATTTT. Encoded protein: CASSLTRSPLTDTQYF. This chain joins TRBV28 and TRBJ2-3; D is unclear. This CDR3 has 16 amino acids. Germline V CDR1 and CDR2: MDHEN, SYDVKM. The V gene lost 2 bases and the J gene lost 2 bases, with 14 bases spanning the gap.

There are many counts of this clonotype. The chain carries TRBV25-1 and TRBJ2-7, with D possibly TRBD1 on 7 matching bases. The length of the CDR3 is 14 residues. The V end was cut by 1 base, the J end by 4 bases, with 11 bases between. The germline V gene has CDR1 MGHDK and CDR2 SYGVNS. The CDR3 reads CASSESAGGYEQYF. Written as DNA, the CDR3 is TGTGCCAGCAGTGAATCGGCAGGGGGGTACGAGCAGTACTTC.

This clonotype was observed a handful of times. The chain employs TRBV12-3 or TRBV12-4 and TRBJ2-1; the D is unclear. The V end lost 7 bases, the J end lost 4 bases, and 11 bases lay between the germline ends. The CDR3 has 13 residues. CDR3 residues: CASKDPLYNEQFF. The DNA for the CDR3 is TGTGCCAGCAAAGATCCACTATACAATGAGCAGTTCTTC.

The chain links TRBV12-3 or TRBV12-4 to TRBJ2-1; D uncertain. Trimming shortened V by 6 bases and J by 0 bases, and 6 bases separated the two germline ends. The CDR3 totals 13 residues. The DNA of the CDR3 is TGTGCCAGCAGGGAAAGCTCCTACAATGAGCAGTTCTTC. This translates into CASRESSYNEQFF.

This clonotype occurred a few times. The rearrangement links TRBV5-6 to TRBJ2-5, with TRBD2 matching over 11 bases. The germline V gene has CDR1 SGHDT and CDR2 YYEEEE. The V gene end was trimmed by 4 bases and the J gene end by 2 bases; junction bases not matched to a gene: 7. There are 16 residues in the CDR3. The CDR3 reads CASSLIAGGLQETQYF. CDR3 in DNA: TGTGCCAGCAGCCTAATAGCGGGGGGGCTTCAAGAGACCCAGTACTTC.

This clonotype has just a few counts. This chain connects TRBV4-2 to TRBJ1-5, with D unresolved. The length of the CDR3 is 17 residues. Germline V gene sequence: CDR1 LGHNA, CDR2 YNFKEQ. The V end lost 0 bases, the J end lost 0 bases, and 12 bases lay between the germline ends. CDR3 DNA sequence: TGTGCCAGCAGCCAAGACACCGCGGGGTTTAGCAATCAGCCCCAGCATTTT. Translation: CASSQDTAGFSNQPQHF.

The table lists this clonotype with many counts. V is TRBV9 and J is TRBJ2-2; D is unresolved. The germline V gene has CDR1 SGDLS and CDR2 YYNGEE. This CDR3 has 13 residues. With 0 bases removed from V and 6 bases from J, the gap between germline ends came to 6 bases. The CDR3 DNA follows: TGTGCCAGCAGCGTAGAGTCGGCCGGGGAGCTGTTTTTT. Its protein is CASSVESAGELFF.

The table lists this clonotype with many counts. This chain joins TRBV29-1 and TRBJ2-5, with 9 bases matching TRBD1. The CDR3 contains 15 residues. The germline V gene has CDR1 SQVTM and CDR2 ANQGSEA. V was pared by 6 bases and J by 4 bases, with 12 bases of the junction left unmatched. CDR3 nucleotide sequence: TGCAGCGTGACCCGGGACAGGGTTTTGTTAGAGACCCAGTACTTC. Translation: CSVTRDRVLLETQYF.

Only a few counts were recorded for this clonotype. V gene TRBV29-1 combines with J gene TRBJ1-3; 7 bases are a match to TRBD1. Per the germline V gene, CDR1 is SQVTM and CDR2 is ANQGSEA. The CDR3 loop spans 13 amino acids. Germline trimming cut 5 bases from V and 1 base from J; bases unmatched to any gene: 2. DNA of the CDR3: TGCAGCGTTTCGACAGGGTCTGGAAACACCATATATTTT. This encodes CSVSTGSGNTIYF.

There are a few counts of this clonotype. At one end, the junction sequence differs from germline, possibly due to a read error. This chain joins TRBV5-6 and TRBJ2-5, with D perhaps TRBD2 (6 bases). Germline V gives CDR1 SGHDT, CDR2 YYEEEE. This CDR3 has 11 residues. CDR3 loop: CASSTRGPGEF. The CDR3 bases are TGTGCCAGCAGCACCCGGGGACCGGGGGAATTC.

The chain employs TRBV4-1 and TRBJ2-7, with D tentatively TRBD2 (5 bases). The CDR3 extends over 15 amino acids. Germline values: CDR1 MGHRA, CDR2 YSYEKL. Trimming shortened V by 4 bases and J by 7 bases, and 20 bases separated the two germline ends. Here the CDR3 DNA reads TGCGCCAGCAGCCCCGTTCCTAGCAGCGCCCGGGAGCAGTACTTC. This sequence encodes CASSPVPSSAREQYF.

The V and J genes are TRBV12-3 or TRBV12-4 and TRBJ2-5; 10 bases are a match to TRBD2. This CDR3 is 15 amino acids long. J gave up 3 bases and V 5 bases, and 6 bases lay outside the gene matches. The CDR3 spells CASSAQTSGEETQYF. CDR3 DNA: TGTGCCAGCAGTGCCCAAACTAGCGGGGAAGAGACCCAGTACTTC.

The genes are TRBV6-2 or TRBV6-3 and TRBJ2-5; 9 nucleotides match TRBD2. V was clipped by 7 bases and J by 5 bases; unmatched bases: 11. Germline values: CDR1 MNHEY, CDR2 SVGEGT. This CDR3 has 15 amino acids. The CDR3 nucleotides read TGTGCCAGCACCCCGGGCCTAGCGGGGAGGGAGACCCAGTACTTC. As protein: CASTPGLAGRETQYF.

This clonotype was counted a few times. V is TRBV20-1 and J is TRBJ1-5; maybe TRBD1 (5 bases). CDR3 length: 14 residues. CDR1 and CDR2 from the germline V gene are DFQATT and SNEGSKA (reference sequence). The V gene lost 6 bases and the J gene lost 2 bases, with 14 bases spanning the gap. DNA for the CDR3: TGCAGTGCCTCGACTTTGGGGGGCAATCAGCCCCAGCATTTT. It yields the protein CSASTLGGNQPQHF.